The entry below gives a single TCR beta chain sequence along with its context. The antigen this receptor binds is unknown. Nothing much larger sits one base from this clone, and base qualities are not available. The CDR3 regions of human TCRbeta chains were analyzed by immunosequencing. Under the source paper's analysis protocol: TCRs in the repertoires were matched against a reference library of SARS-CoV-2-specific TCRs that had been generated with the MIRA antigen-specificity platform. Breadth meant the fraction of unique TCRs that were SARS-CoV-2-associated, whereas depth meant the fraction of total T cells that were SARS-CoV-2-associated. Using the MIRA data, each spike-specific TCR was mapped to the spike region that the TCR reacts to and placed in a CD4 or CD8 class. Log10-transformed breadth and depth values were compared by one-way ANOVA with Sidak's multiple comparisons tests. In its TCRdb copy, this immuneACCESS table keeps in-frame sequences only and misses some clones. Where compared with another copy, unresolved V genes explain less than half of these, and the others have no known cause. Clone size and the V and J calls come from that table; the DNA yielded D and trimming. This sample holds 100,000 to 150,000 clones; about 88% were observed only once. Together, the top ten hold 7.6% of the sample.

The record originates from a study of T cell responses to AZD1222 COVID-19 vaccine (dated by TCRdb to 2020 to 2023). The study in broad terms: AZD1222 recipients given second doses at about 4 weeks or at about 12 weeks were pooled, since spike-specific TCR depth and breadth were not found to differ between the two schedules. A total of 233 trial participants underwent TCR sequencing, of whom around 200 received two doses of AZD1222 and about 25 received two doses of the MenACWY control vaccine. Trial participants were enrolled by age into subgroups of 18-55, 56-69 and 70-plus years, and approximately 150, 30 and 60 TCR-sequenced participants, respectively, were included in these subgroups. Results and caveats for the whole study, not just this receptor: Participants were mostly white British and included more females than males, and it was suggested by the authors that clonal diversity may have been underestimated. Only five to seven AZD1222 recipients were SARS-CoV-2 seropositive at baseline, limiting conclusions about previously exposed vaccinees. The whole spike protein was spanned by vaccine-associated CD4 TCRs, and dominant responses were seen in regions 160-218 and 743-854. A significant rise in spike-specific TCR breadth and depth was observed after two AZD1222 doses relative to day 0 and relative to MenACWY recipients. Epitopes outside the regions mutated in the B.1.351 and B.1.1.7 variants were reportedly recognized by nearly half of the unique spike-specific TCRs. No day 14 peak-response samples were available, so repertoires were characterized only after the peak T cell response. In the small 56-69-year group, the increase in depth fell short of significance, most likely because of low power.

Sample time point, as interpreted from the label and publication: baseline before first vaccination. The vaccinee samples were drawn from two UK trials, COV001 and COV002, one of which was a single-blind randomized controlled phase 2/3 trial testing AZD1222 (ChAdOx1 nCoV-19) in healthy adults. Trial participant PBMC samples were collected at day 0 and day 28 after the second dose for TCRbeta chain sequencing. The CDR3, cysteine through phenylalanine, is 16 amino acids long. Of the read, only the CDR3 DNA is kept; its 48 bases are in frame from base 1. Taken from the germline V gene, the CDR1 and CDR2 loops are KGHSH and LQKENI. V ends up 5 bases short and J 3 bases short, with an unmatched junction base count of 9.

The sample consisted of peripheral blood, taken on day 0 of AZD1222 vaccination. Here the chain combines TRBV18 and TRBJ1-3, with 8 bases aligning to TRBD1. The clonotype originates from an adult in good health. The encoded CDR3 is CASSAGQASGGNTIYF. The base sequence is TGTGCCAGCTCAGCGGGACAGGCGTCTGGTGGAAACACCATATATTTT.